The 13 T cell receptor beta chains in this list originate from one sample, sequenced in a study of T cell responses to AZD1222 COVID-19 vaccine. Assay used: immunoSEQ multiplex PCR; TCRdb lists only in-frame clones, some missing. The table has roughly 180,000 clones, 94% seen once; the top ten hold 0.64%. Sequenced here: peripheral blood, sampled on day 0 of AZD1222 vaccination. These receptors all stem from an adult in good health.

The chain is built from TRBV14 and TRBJ1-2, with 9 bases matching TRBD1. The CDR3 spans 16 residues. After removal of 3 bases from V and 2 bases from J, the junction contained 7 bases not matched to a gene. Germline V gives CDR1 SGHDN, CDR2 FVKESK. The CDR3, as DNA: TGTGCCAGCAGCCAGGACAGGGGAAAAGGGAACTATGGCTACACCTTC. Translation: CASSQDRGKGNYGYTF.

This clone was seen more than once but under ten times. The chain recombines TRBV28 with TRBJ2-7; D possibly corresponds to TRBD2 (5 bases). From germline, CDR1 is MDHEN and CDR2 SYDVKM. The V end lost 6 bases, the J end lost 0 bases, and 12 bases lay between the germline ends. This CDR3 has 14 residues. In DNA, the CDR3 is TGTGCCAGCAGCCAAGGTGGGAGCTCCTACGAGCAGTACTTC. Its protein product is CASSQGGSSYEQYF.

The gene calls are TRBV7-9 and TRBJ1-2; 7 bases line up with TRBD1. This CDR3 is built from 14 residues. The trim removed 1 base at V and 12 bases at J, leaving 11 bases unmatched. Germline values: CDR1 SEHNR, CDR2 FQNEAQ (reference sequence). The CDR3: CASSLDGTAAGDTF. Written as DNA, the CDR3 is TGTGCCAGCAGCTTAGATGGGACAGCGGCAGGTGACACCTTC.

The chain recombines TRBV29-1 with TRBJ1-5, with 7 bases identical to TRBD1. Germline assignment: CDR1 SQVTM and CDR2 ANQGSEA. The CDR3 has 12 residues. The J segment lost 2 bases and the V segment lost 6 bases, leaving 1 base of the junction unmatched. CDR3 DNA: TGCAGCGTCGGACAGGGCAATCAGCCCCAGCATTTT. Encoded protein: CSVGQGNQPQHF.

The V and J genes are TRBV7-3 and TRBJ1-1; D might be TRBD1 (5 bases). CDR3 size: 14 residues. CDR1 and CDR2 from the germline V gene are SGHTA and FQGTGA. Deletions cut 5 bases from V and 2 bases from J, with 12 bases between. CDR3 sequence reads: CASSEPRDNTEAFF. The CDR3 coding sequence is TGTGCCAGCAGCGAACCTCGGGACAACACTGAAGCTTTCTTT.

This chain uses TRBV5-1 with TRBJ1-1, with a weak D call TRBD1 (5 bases). V was pared by 0 bases and J by 1 base, with 10 bases between. CDR1 is SGHRS and CDR2 is YFSETQ in the germline V gene. The CDR3 is 15 residues long. The chain's CDR3 is CASSLVAGQNTEAFF. CDR3 nucleotides: TGCGCCAGCAGCTTGGTGGCAGGGCAGAACACTGAAGCTTTCTTT. The whole variable domain, filled in from reference TRBV5-1 and TRBJ1-1, reads KAGVTQTPRYLIKTRGQQVTLSCSPISGHRSVSWYQQTPGQGLQFLFEYFSETQRNKGNFPGRFSGRQFSNSRSEMNVSTLELGDSALYLCASSLVAGQNTEAFFGQGTRLTVV.

The chain combines TRBV6-5 with TRBJ1-2; tentatively, D is TRBD1 (5 bases). Germline V CDR1 and CDR2: MNHEY, SVGAGI. This CDR3 contains 13 residues. V was shortened by 6 bases and J by 4 bases, with 12 bases between the two germline ends. CDR3 DNA sequence: TGTGCCAGCAGCTACAGGCAAGCCTATGGCTACACCTTC. Translation gives CASSYRQAYGYTF.

In nucleotides, the CDR3 is TGCAGCGCTGACCTTATGAGGGGGACTGAAGCTTTCTTT. The encoded protein is CSADLMRGTEAFF. The chain has TRBV29-1 and TRBJ1-1, with D possibly being TRBD1 (6 bases). The CDR3 has 13 amino acids. With 7 bases removed from V and 5 bases from J, the gap between germline ends came to 17 bases. Per germline, CDR1 SQVTM and CDR2 ANQGSEA.

The rearrangement joins TRBV10-3 to TRBJ1-2; weak D call: TRBD1 (5 bases). Germline lookup yields CDR1 ENHRY and CDR2 SYGVKD. V was trimmed by 7 bases and J by 2 bases, leaving 14 bases between them. This CDR3 region has 14 residues. CDR3 sequence: CAINPGLRNYGYTF. CDR3 coding DNA: TGTGCCATCAATCCAGGGCTACGAAACTATGGCTACACCTTC.

V gene TRBV3-1 (or the pseudogene TRBV3-2) combines with J gene TRBJ2-1, with D perhaps matching TRBD2 (6 bases). Germline V gene sequence: CDR1 LGHDT, CDR2 YNNKEL (reference sequence). Trimming left V 8 bases short and J 4 bases short, with 24 bases between. The CDR3 loop spans 17 amino acids. CDR3 in DNA: TGTGCCAGCCACGTAGGACCGGGGACTGCCGGATACAATGAGCAGTTCTTC. Translation: CASHVGPGTAGYNEQFF.

This chain links TRBV29-1 with TRBJ2-1; D is ambiguous. Deletions cut 3 bases from V and 9 bases from J, with 9 bases between. This CDR3 is built from 11 residues. Per germline, CDR1 SQVTM and CDR2 ANQGSEA. The CDR3 bases are TGCAGCGTTGATAGGTGGGGTGAGCAGTTCTTC. This gives the protein CSVDRWGEQFF.

This sequence joins TRBV27 and TRBJ1-2, with D maybe TRBD1 (6 bases). The CDR3 spans 12 residues. The germline V gene encodes CDR1 MNHEY and CDR2 SMNVEV (reference sequence). The V gene lost 5 bases and the J gene lost 4 bases, with 8 bases spanning the gap. The CDR3 sequence: CASSRGPYGYTF. CDR3 bases: TGTGCCAGCAGTCGGGGGCCCTATGGCTACACCTTC.

J is TRBJ2-2 and V is TRBV19; D is possibly TRBD1 (6 bases). V was shortened by 7 bases and J by 5 bases, with 14 bases between the two germline ends. Germline-derived CDR1 and CDR2 are LNHDA and SQIVND (reference sequence). The CDR3 totals 14 residues. For the CDR3, the DNA is TGTGCCAGTATTCAGGGCCAGGGGACCGGGGAGCTGTTTTTT. It is translated as CASIQGQGTGELFF.